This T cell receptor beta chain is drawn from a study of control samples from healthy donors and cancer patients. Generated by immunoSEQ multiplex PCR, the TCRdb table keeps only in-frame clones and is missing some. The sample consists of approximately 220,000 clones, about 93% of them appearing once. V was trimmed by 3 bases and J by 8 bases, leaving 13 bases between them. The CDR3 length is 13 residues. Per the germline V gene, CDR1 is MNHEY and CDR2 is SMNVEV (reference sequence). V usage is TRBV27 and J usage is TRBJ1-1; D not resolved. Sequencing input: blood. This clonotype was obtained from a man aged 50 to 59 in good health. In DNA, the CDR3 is TGTGCCAGCAGTTTTCTTTTGGCGGGGGAAGCTTTCTTT. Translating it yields CASSFLLAGEAFF.